The rows below give T cell receptor beta chains drawn from one sample of a study of cytomegalovirus exposure and HLA in healthy donors. The table came from immunoSEQ multiplex PCR; TCRdb's copy has only in-frame clones and leaves some out. The sample has roughly 100,000 clones; roughly 80% are singletons. Material for sequencing was PBMCs. These receptor sequences come from a woman aged 40 to 55 in good health and CMV-seropositive. Both conserved end residues are part of each CDR3. Fields, in order: clone size, V gene, D gene, J gene, CDR3 protein, CDR3 DNA. The D gene is left open where the match is weak. Clone size is shown for a subset of rows, as once, few, many or a class of expanded clone.

abundance: NA; v_gene: TRBV29-1; d_gene: NA; j_gene: TRBJ2-3; CDR3aa: CSVEDYQRGFTDTQYF; CDR3nt: TGCAGCGTTGAAGATTATCAAAGGGGGTTCACAGATACGCAGTATTTT
abundance: NA; v_gene: TRBV9; d_gene: NA; j_gene: TRBJ2-7; CDR3aa: CASSPSSGQKGSTYEQYF; CDR3nt: TGTGCCAGCAGCCCGTCCTCGGGACAAAAAGGTTCTACCTACGAGCAGTACTTC
abundance: NA; v_gene: TRBV5-1; d_gene: TRBD1; j_gene: TRBJ1-2; CDR3aa: CATSVGTGYGYTF; CDR3nt: TGCGCCACCTCTGTCGGGACAGGGTATGGCTACACCTTC
abundance: NA; v_gene: TRBV28; d_gene: NA; j_gene: TRBJ1-2; CDR3aa: CASSFNYRGAFYGYTF; CDR3nt: TGTGCCAGCAGTTTTAATTATCGGGGGGCCTTCTATGGCTACACCTTC
abundance: few; v_gene: TRBV19; d_gene: TRBD1; j_gene: TRBJ1-1; CDR3aa: CASSMMGQGDTEAFF; CDR3nt: TGTGCCAGTAGTATGATGGGACAGGGGGACACTGAAGCTTTCTTT
abundance: NA; v_gene: TRBV28; d_gene: TRBD1; j_gene: TRBJ1-6; CDR3aa: CASSQTGVDYANSPLHF; CDR3nt: TGTGCCAGCAGCCAGACAGGGGTTGATTACGCCAATTCACCCCTCCACTTT
abundance: NA; v_gene: TRBV7-9; d_gene: NA; j_gene: TRBJ2-5; CDR3aa: CASSGRWGETQYF; CDR3nt: TGTGCCAGCAGCGGGAGGTGGGGAGAGACCCAGTACTTC
abundance: NA; v_gene: TRBV13; d_gene: TRBD2; j_gene: TRBJ2-7; CDR3aa: CASSFTSVSYEQYF; CDR3nt: TGTGCCAGCAGCTTCACTAGCGTTAGCTACGAGCAGTACTTC
abundance: few; v_gene: TRBV4-3; d_gene: TRBD2; j_gene: TRBJ2-3; CDR3aa: CASSQGTSGNTDTQYF; CDR3nt: TGCGCCAGCAGCCAAGGGACTAGCGGGAACACAGATACGCAGTATTTT
abundance: NA; v_gene: TRBV7-8; d_gene: NA; j_gene: TRBJ2-7; CDR3aa: CASSPRRLEEQYF; CDR3nt: TGTGCCAGCAGCCCCCGACGGTTGGAGGAGCAGTACTTC
abundance: NA; v_gene: TRBV19; d_gene: NA; j_gene: TRBJ2-7; CDR3aa: CASSTAPSGPHDSYEQYF; CDR3nt: TGTGCCAGTAGTACCGCCCCTTCAGGCCCACATGACTCCTACGAGCAGTACTTC
abundance: NA; v_gene: TRBV7-9; d_gene: TRBD1; j_gene: TRBJ1-1; CDR3aa: CASSSQGAMNTEAFF; CDR3nt: TGTGCCAGCAGCTCCCAGGGGGCAATGAACACTGAAGCTTTCTTT
abundance: NA; v_gene: TRBV7-9; d_gene: TRBD1; j_gene: TRBJ2-3; CDR3aa: CASSLAGGRADTQYF; CDR3nt: TGTGCCAGCAGCTTAGCAGGGGGCCGGGCAGATACGCAGTATTTT
abundance: once; v_gene: TRBV5-1; d_gene: TRBD2; j_gene: TRBJ2-1; CDR3aa: CASSLASAGPYNEQFF; CDR3nt: TGCGCCAGCAGCTTGGCCTCAGCGGGACCCTACAATGAGCAGTTCTTC
abundance: few; v_gene: TRBV7-8; d_gene: TRBD1; j_gene: TRBJ1-4; CDR3aa: CASSLGTANEKLFF; CDR3nt: TGTGCCAGCAGCTTGGGGACAGCTAATGAAAAACTGTTTTTT
abundance: few; v_gene: TRBV9; d_gene: TRBD2; j_gene: TRBJ2-2; CDR3aa: CASSLTSGRDTGELFF; CDR3nt: TGTGCCAGCAGCCTTACTAGCGGGAGAGACACCGGGGAGCTGTTTTTT
abundance: few; v_gene: TRBV5-8; d_gene: NA; j_gene: TRBJ2-7; CDR3aa: CASSLDSSEQYF; CDR3nt: TGTGCCAGCAGCTTGGATTCGTCCGAGCAGTACTTC
abundance: once; v_gene: TRBV11-2; d_gene: TRBD2; j_gene: TRBJ2-1; CDR3aa: CASSLGLAGAYEQFF; CDR3nt: TGTGCCAGCAGCTTGGGGCTAGCGGGAGCCTATGAGCAGTTCTTC
abundance: NA; v_gene: TRBV7-7; d_gene: NA; j_gene: TRBJ2-3; CDR3aa: CASSLSLANTDTQYF; CDR3nt: TGTGCTAGCAGCTTATCGCTAGCCAACACAGATACGCAGTATTTT
abundance: NA; v_gene: TRBV18; d_gene: NA; j_gene: TRBJ1-2; CDR3aa: CASSLHRGEGSGNYGYTF; CDR3nt: TGTGCCAGCTCACTACATCGGGGAGAAGGCAGTGGGAACTATGGCTACACCTTC
abundance: few; v_gene: TRBV7-9; d_gene: TRBD2; j_gene: TRBJ2-7; CDR3aa: CASSSTGTSSHEQYF; CDR3nt: TGTGCCAGCAGCTCAACCGGGACTAGCAGCCACGAGCAGTACTTC
abundance: NA; v_gene: TRBV7-6; d_gene: NA; j_gene: TRBJ2-1; CDR3aa: CASSRGVNEQFF; CDR3nt: TGTGCCAGCAGCCGCGGTGTAAATGAGCAGTTCTTC
abundance: NA; v_gene: TRBV11-2; d_gene: NA; j_gene: TRBJ2-1; CDR3aa: CASSLGRGRPNEQFF; CDR3nt: TGTGCCAGCAGCTTAGGACGGGGGAGGCCGAATGAGCAGTTCTTC
abundance: NA; v_gene: TRBV5-1; d_gene: TRBD1; j_gene: TRBJ1-4; CDR3aa: CASSQTPGQGNEKLFF; CDR3nt: TGCGCCAGCAGCCAAACCCCGGGACAGGGGAATGAAAAACTGTTTTTT
abundance: NA; v_gene: TRBV11-2; d_gene: NA; j_gene: TRBJ1-5; CDR3aa: CASSLGQGKKPQHF; CDR3nt: TGTGCCAGCAGCTTAGGGCAGGGTAAAAAGCCCCAGCATTTT
abundance: few; v_gene: TRBV7-9; d_gene: NA; j_gene: TRBJ1-4; CDR3aa: CASSLLGSIREKLFF; CDR3nt: TGTGCCAGCAGCTTGCTTGGGTCGATCAGGGAAAAACTGTTTTTT
abundance: few; v_gene: TRBV9; d_gene: TRBD1; j_gene: TRBJ1-6; CDR3aa: CASTPGDRLPTPLHF; CDR3nt: TGTGCCAGCACCCCGGGGGACAGGCTGCCGACACCCCTCCACTTT
abundance: few; v_gene: TRBV6-5; d_gene: NA; j_gene: TRBJ1-4; CDR3aa: CASSLRQNWGEKLFF; CDR3nt: TGTGCCAGCAGTCTAAGACAGAATTGGGGAGAAAAACTGTTTTTT
abundance: NA; v_gene: TRBV5-6; d_gene: TRBD2; j_gene: TRBJ2-1; CDR3aa: CASSRTSGGPNEQFF; CDR3nt: TGTGCCAGCAGCCGAACTAGCGGGGGGCCCAATGAGCAGTTCTTC
abundance: NA; v_gene: TRBV5-1; d_gene: TRBD2; j_gene: TRBJ2-1; CDR3aa: CASSYGTSGAYNEQFF; CDR3nt: TGCGCCAGCAGCTACGGGACTAGCGGGGCATACAATGAGCAGTTCTTC
abundance: NA; v_gene: TRBV6-1; d_gene: NA; j_gene: TRBJ2-1; CDR3aa: CASSDQGRGYNEQFF; CDR3nt: TGTGCCAGCAGTGACCAGGGAAGGGGGTACAATGAGCAGTTCTTC
abundance: once; v_gene: TRBV18; d_gene: NA; j_gene: TRBJ2-1; CDR3aa: CASSPQRGEQFF; CDR3nt: TGTGCCAGCTCACCGCAGAGGGGGGAGCAGTTCTTC
abundance: NA; v_gene: TRBV18; d_gene: NA; j_gene: TRBJ2-7; CDR3aa: CASSRRDGTYEQYF; CDR3nt: TGTGCCAGCTCACGGCGGGACGGAACCTACGAGCAGTACTTC
abundance: NA; v_gene: TRBV7-6; d_gene: TRBD2; j_gene: TRBJ2-5; CDR3aa: CASGTSGRVETQYF; CDR3nt: TGTGCCAGCGGAACTAGCGGGAGGGTTGAGACCCAGTACTTC
abundance: once; v_gene: TRBV5-1; d_gene: TRBD1; j_gene: TRBJ1-1; CDR3aa: CASTRQGSMNTEAFF; CDR3nt: TGCGCCAGCACACGACAGGGATCCATGAACACTGAAGCTTTCTTT
abundance: NA; v_gene: TRBV20-1; d_gene: NA; j_gene: TRBJ1-5; CDR3aa: CSAAGDQPQHF; CDR3nt: TGCAGTGCAGCGGGGGATCAGCCCCAGCATTTT
abundance: NA; v_gene: TRBV6-1; d_gene: TRBD2; j_gene: TRBJ2-1; CDR3aa: CAYLAGGYNEQFF; CDR3nt: TGTGCCTATCTAGCGGGAGGGTACAATGAGCAGTTCTTC
abundance: NA; v_gene: TRBV2; d_gene: TRBD2; j_gene: TRBJ2-7; CDR3aa: CASSAGVYEQYF; CDR3nt: TGTGCCAGCTCCGCGGGGGTCTACGAGCAGTACTTC
abundance: NA; v_gene: TRBV5-1; d_gene: TRBD1; j_gene: TRBJ2-7; CDR3aa: CASSGLTTGTGRSYEQYF; CDR3nt: TGCGCCAGCAGCGGCCTGACCACCGGGACAGGGAGGTCCTACGAGCAGTACTTC
abundance: once; v_gene: TRBV7-7; d_gene: TRBD1; j_gene: TRBJ1-1; CDR3aa: CASSPRLGQGPTEAFF; CDR3nt: TGTGCCAGCAGCCCCCGATTAGGACAGGGGCCCACTGAAGCTTTCTTT
abundance: once; v_gene: TRBV9; d_gene: NA; j_gene: TRBJ2-4; CDR3aa: CASSPWESGNIQYF; CDR3nt: TGTGCCAGCAGCCCCTGGGAGTCTGGGAACATTCAGTACTTC
abundance: NA; v_gene: TRBV5-1; d_gene: TRBD2; j_gene: TRBJ2-1; CDR3aa: CASSLAPGLVYNEQFF; CDR3nt: TGCGCCAGCAGCTTGGCGCCGGGACTAGTGTATAATGAGCAGTTCTTC
abundance: NA; v_gene: TRBV18; d_gene: NA; j_gene: TRBJ2-3; CDR3aa: CASSPLDSSTDTQYF; CDR3nt: TGTGCCAGCTCACCCTTAGACAGCAGCACAGATACGCAGTATTTT
abundance: NA; v_gene: TRBV28; d_gene: TRBD2; j_gene: TRBJ2-7; CDR3aa: CASSSPSGGTYEQYF; CDR3nt: TGTGCCAGCAGTTCCCCCAGCGGGGGTACCTACGAGCAGTACTTC
abundance: NA; v_gene: TRBV18; d_gene: NA; j_gene: TRBJ2-3; CDR3aa: CASSRDFPNTDTQYF; CDR3nt: TGTGCCAGCTCACGGGACTTCCCAAACACAGATACGCAGTATTTT
abundance: NA; v_gene: TRBV28; d_gene: NA; j_gene: TRBJ2-3; CDR3aa: CASSPQTRRADTQYF; CDR3nt: TGTGCCAGCAGTCCCCAGACTAGAAGGGCAGATACGCAGTATTTT
abundance: NA; v_gene: TRBV28; d_gene: NA; j_gene: TRBJ1-1; CDR3aa: CASVIPDRLEAFF; CDR3nt: TGTGCCAGCGTTATCCCGGACAGACTTGAAGCTTTCTTT
abundance: NA; v_gene: TRBV4-1; d_gene: NA; j_gene: TRBJ2-7; CDR3aa: CASSQEGGTGYEQYF; CDR3nt: TGCGCCAGCAGCCAAGAAGGGGGTACCGGCTACGAGCAGTACTTC
abundance: NA; v_gene: TRBV29-1; d_gene: TRBD1; j_gene: TRBJ1-4; CDR3aa: CSVGQGNEKLFF; CDR3nt: TGCAGCGTTGGACAGGGGAATGAAAAACTGTTTTTT
abundance: NA; v_gene: TRBV11-2; d_gene: NA; j_gene: TRBJ2-2; CDR3aa: CASSPGQIIGANTGELFF; CDR3nt: TGTGCCAGCAGCCCAGGTCAGATCATAGGCGCGAACACCGGGGAGCTGTTTTTT
abundance: NA; v_gene: TRBV7-2; d_gene: NA; j_gene: TRBJ2-7; CDR3aa: CASSRSTTYEQYF; CDR3nt: TGTGCCAGCAGCCGTAGCACCACCTACGAGCAGTACTTC
abundance: NA; v_gene: TRBV10-3; d_gene: TRBD1; j_gene: TRBJ2-1; CDR3aa: CAISVSGQDNEQFF; CDR3nt: TGTGCCATCAGTGTTTCTGGACAGGACAATGAGCAGTTCTTC
abundance: NA; v_gene: TRBV5-4; d_gene: NA; j_gene: TRBJ2-1; CDR3aa: CASSPGVGRNNEQFF; CDR3nt: TGTGCCAGCAGCCCGGGGGTGGGCCGAAACAATGAGCAGTTCTTC